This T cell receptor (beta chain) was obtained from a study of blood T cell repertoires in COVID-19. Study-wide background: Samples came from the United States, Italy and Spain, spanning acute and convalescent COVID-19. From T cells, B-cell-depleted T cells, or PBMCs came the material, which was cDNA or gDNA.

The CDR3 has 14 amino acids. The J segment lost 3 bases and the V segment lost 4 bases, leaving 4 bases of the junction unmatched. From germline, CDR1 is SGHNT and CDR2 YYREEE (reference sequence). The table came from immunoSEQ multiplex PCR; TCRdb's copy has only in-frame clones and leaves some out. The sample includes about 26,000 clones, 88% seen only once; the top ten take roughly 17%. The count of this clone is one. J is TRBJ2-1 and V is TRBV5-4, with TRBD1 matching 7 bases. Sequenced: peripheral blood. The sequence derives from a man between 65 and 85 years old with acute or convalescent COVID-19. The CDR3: CASSTGQNYNEQFF. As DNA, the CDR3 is TGTGCCAGCAGCACGGGACAGAACTACAATGAGCAGTTCTTC.